This T cell receptor beta chain is from a study of OX40 agonist ivuxolimab in advanced cancers. Points from the study as a whole: The CD4+ and CD8+ T cells in the blood had expanded clonally by week 6 at 0.1 to 3.0 mg/kg. In general, CD8+ T cells held more expanded clones than CD4+ did, on average. A proportion of nonresponders additionally exhibited low normalized T-cell clonal expansion.

Sequencing was performed with immunoSEQ multiplex PCR; in TCRdb, only in-frame clones are kept and a portion is missing. The data show about 44,000 clones, 80% to 95% seen once. Of note for this clone: Antigen specificity is unknown.

CDR3 length: 16 residues. Germline V CDR1 and CDR2: SGHDT, YYEEEE. J lost 5 bases, V lost 4 bases, and 6 bases had no gene match. Samples were taken at baseline and on day 1 of cycles 4 and 7. This receptor was identified in an adult with an advanced solid tumor such as melanoma, head and neck, liver or kidney cancer. This specimen consisted of CD4+ or CD8+ T cells sorted from blood, obtained in a trial of the OX40 agonist ivuxolimab. The chain links TRBV5-6 to TRBJ2-3, with 14 bases fitting TRBD2. CDR3 DNA sequence: TGTGCCAGCAGCGGGGGACTAGCGGGAGCAATAGATACGCAGTATTTT. Its protein product is CASSGGLAGAIDTQYF.